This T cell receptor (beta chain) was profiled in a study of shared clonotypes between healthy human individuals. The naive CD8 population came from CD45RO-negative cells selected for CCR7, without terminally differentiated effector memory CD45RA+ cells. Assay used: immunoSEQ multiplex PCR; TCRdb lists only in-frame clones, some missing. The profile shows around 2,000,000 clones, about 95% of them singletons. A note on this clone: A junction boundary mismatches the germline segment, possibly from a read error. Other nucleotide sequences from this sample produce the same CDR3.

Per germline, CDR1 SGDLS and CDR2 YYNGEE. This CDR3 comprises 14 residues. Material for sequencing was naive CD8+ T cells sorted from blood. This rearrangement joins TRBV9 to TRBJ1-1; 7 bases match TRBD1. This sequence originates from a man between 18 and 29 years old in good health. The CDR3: CASSVDTGDAEAFF. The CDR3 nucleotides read TGTGCCAGCAGCGTAGACACAGGGGATGCTGAGGCTTTCTTT.